A selection of T cell receptor beta chains follows, all from one sample in a study of neoadjuvant anti-PD-1 for oral cavity cancer. The data were produced by immunoSEQ multiplex PCR, yet TCRdb's version contains in-frame clones alone and is incomplete. Of around 37,000 clones listed, more than 35% are singletons. The specimen was tumor tissue, collected after nivolumab (anti-PD-1) treatment. All receptors come from a person aged 35-79 years with oral cavity squamous cell carcinoma. Each CDR3 is given with its conserved first and last residue. D genes are given only for firm matches. Size values are once, few and many counts, or a class for expanded clones, and some rows have none.

12	TRBV5-4	-	TRBJ1-2	-	TGTGCCAGCAGCTTTTCAGGAAATGGCTACACCTTC	CASSFSGNGYTF
16	TRBV4-2	many	TRBJ1-2	-	TGTGCCAGCAGCCAAGATAGGATTGGGAGGGACTATGGCTACACCTTC	CASSQDRIGRDYGYTF
16	TRBV2	-	TRBJ2-2	-	TGTGCCAGCAGTGAGTACACCCCCGCTCAGACCGGGGAGCTGTTTTTT	CASSEYTPAQTGELFF
14	TRBV28	-	TRBJ1-1	TRBD1	TGTGCCAGCAGACAACAGGGGGGGAACACTGAAGCTTTCTTT	CASRQQGGNTEAFF
14	TRBV29-1	-	TRBJ1-1	TRBD1	TGCAGCGTTACCCTCGGGACAGGGAACACTGAAGCTTTCTTT	CSVTLGTGNTEAFF
15	TRBV7-3	-	TRBJ2-7	TRBD2	TGTGCCAGCAGCATAACTAGCGGAGACTCCTACGAGCAGTACTTC	CASSITSGDSYEQYF
12	TRBV7-9	many	TRBJ2-1	-	TGTGCCAGCAGGACGGGGGCGGGTGAGCAGTTCTTC	CASRTGAGEQFF
11	TRBV29-1	-	TRBJ2-7	-	TGCAGCGTCTTCTTTCTTAACGAGCAGTACTTC	CSVFFLNEQYF
13	TRBV18	few	TRBJ1-1	-	TGTGCCAGCTCACCCGGCCCGACCACTGAAGCTTTCTTT	CASSPGPTTEAFF
20	TRBV13	-	TRBJ2-1	TRBD2	TGTGCCAGCAGTACTTCACCGGGGACTAGAAGTACCCCACGCTACAATGAGCAGTTCTTC	CASSTSPGTRSTPRYNEQFF
15	TRBV9	few	TRBJ1-6	TRBD1	TGTGCCAGCAGCGTAGCAACAGGGGCTAATTCACCCCTCCACTTT	CASSVATGANSPLHF
12	TRBV29-1	-	TRBJ2-7	TRBD1	TGCAGCGCCAGGACAGGACACTACGAGCAGTACTTC	CSARTGHYEQYF
15	TRBV5-1	-	TRBJ1-2	-	TGCGCCAGCAGCCCAGGTGGCCATTCTAACTATGGCTACACCTTC	CASSPGGHSNYGYTF
13	TRBV9	-	TRBJ2-5	-	TGTGCCAGCAGCGTAGGGGCCCAAGAGACCCAGTACTTC	CASSVGAQETQYF
15	TRBV9	few	TRBJ1-4	TRBD1	TGTGCCAGCAGCGGCGCACCGGGACAGGGGGGAAAACTGTTTTTT	CASSGAPGQGGKLFF
9	TRBV20-1	-	TRBJ1-2	-	TGCAGTGCGGGGAGCGGCTACACCTTC	CSAGSGYTF
15	TRBV19	few	TRBJ2-7	-	TGTGCCAGTACCGGGGCTAGCGTATTGACCTACGAGCAGTACTTC	CASTGASVLTYEQYF
14	TRBV19	once	TRBJ1-1	TRBD1	TGTGCCAGTAACCCGACAGGGGTGAACACTGAAGCTTTCTTT	CASNPTGVNTEAFF
13	TRBV19	few	TRBJ1-1	-	TGTGCCAGTAACTGGGCCCGAAACACTGAAGCTTTCTTT	CASNWARNTEAFF
12	TRBV18	-	TRBJ1-1	-	TGTGCCAGCTCACTAGGGGTGACTGAAGCTTTCTTT	CASSLGVTEAFF
13	TRBV2	-	TRBJ2-2	-	TGTGCCAGCAAGGGACAGAACACCGGGGAGCTGTTTTTT	CASKGQNTGELFF
11	TRBV30	-	TRBJ1-2	-	TGTGCCCAGAGCAATAACTATGGCTACACCTTC	CAQSNNYGYTF
14	TRBV5-1	-	TRBJ1-4	-	TGCGCCAGCAGCACAGGAAAGCGAGAGGAAAAACTGTTTTTT	CASSTGKREEKLFF
15	TRBV9	-	TRBJ2-5	TRBD2	TGTGCCAGCAGCGCCGCAGGACTAGCTGGCGAGACCCAGTACTTC	CASSAAGLAGETQYF
16	TRBV27	-	TRBJ2-2	-	TGTGCCAGCAGTTTGGAACCCGCCCTGGGCACCGGGGAGCTGTTTTTT	CASSLEPALGTGELFF
12	TRBV5-6	-	TRBJ2-3	TRBD2	TGTGCCAGCAGCTCCGGACTAGCAACGCAGTATTTT	CASSSGLATQYF
16	TRBV4-2	few	TRBJ2-1	-	TGTGCCAGCAGCCAAGGGCTAGCGAGCTCCTACAATGAGCAGTTCTTC	CASSQGLASSYNEQFF
13	TRBV15	once	TRBJ1-5	-	TGTGCCACCAGCAGAGATTCAGATCAGCCCCAGCATTTT	CATSRDSDQPQHF
12	TRBV19	few	TRBJ2-5	TRBD2	TGTGCCAGTAGACTAGCGGGAGAGACCCAGTACTTC	CASRLAGETQYF
16	TRBV19	-	TRBJ2-7	TRBD1	TGTGCCAGTAGTAACCCACAGGGGACAGGGAGCTACGAGCAGTACTTC	CASSNPQGTGSYEQYF
15	TRBV6-1	few	TRBJ1-5	-	TGTGCCAGCAGCGGGGCCCGGGACACTTATCAGCCCCAGCATTTT	CASSGARDTYQPQHF
15	TRBV7-9	many	TRBJ2-3	-	TGTGCCAGCAGCCCCGCAGCGTTAGCCACAGATACGCAGTATTTT	CASSPAALATDTQYF
14	TRBV6-4	-	TRBJ2-2	TRBD1	TGTGCCAGCAGTGCGTCCCCAGGGGGCGGGGAGCTGTTTTTT	CASSASPGGGELFF
15	TRBV19	once	TRBJ2-7	-	TGTGCCAGTAGTATACCCCGACGTGGAGGCTACGAGCAGTACTTC	CASSIPRRGGYEQYF
14	TRBV9	-	TRBJ2-1	-	TGTGCCAGCAGCGTAGGTTATAGGGACAATGAGCAGTTCTTC	CASSVGYRDNEQFF
14	TRBV5-1	-	TRBJ2-7	TRBD1	TGCGCCAGCAGCTGGGGGACAGGGACCTACGAGCAGTACTTC	CASSWGTGTYEQYF
12	TRBV6-6	few	TRBJ2-1	-	TGTGCCAGCAGCTACAGGTACAATGAGCAGTTCTTC	CASSYRYNEQFF
14	TRBV27	-	TRBJ1-1	-	TGTGCCAGCAGTTTCTTGGGACGGGACACTGAAGCTTTCTTT	CASSFLGRDTEAFF
14	TRBV7-2	-	TRBJ2-1	TRBD1	TGTGCCAGCAGCTTCGGGACAGGTTATAATGAGCAGTTCTTC	CASSFGTGYNEQFF
13	TRBV5-8	few	TRBJ1-1	TRBD1	TGTGCCAGCAGCACGCACAGGGGCACTGAAGCTTTCTTT	CASSTHRGTEAFF
16	TRBV7-4	-	TRBJ2-3	-	TGTGCCAGCAGGTCTTTGGCGGTGGAACGCACAGATACGCAGTATTTT	CASRSLAVERTDTQYF
14	TRBV28	-	TRBJ2-7	TRBD1	TGTGCCAGCAGTTACGGGACAGGGGGTGACGAGCAGTACTTC	CASSYGTGGDEQYF
15	TRBV5-1	few	TRBJ2-5	TRBD2	TGCGCCAGCAGCCCAGGGACTAGCGTACAAGAGACCCAGTACTTC	CASSPGTSVQETQYF
16	TRBV19	-	TRBJ1-5	-	TGTGCCAGTAGTAAGGTCGGGGCGGTGGAAGGGCAGCCCCAGCATTTT	CASSKVGAVEGQPQHF
14	TRBV5-1	-	TRBJ1-2	-	TGCGCCAGCAGCCCCGGCGGGGACATCTATGGCTACACCTTC	CASSPGGDIYGYTF
15	TRBV30	-	TRBJ1-2	-	TGTGCCTGGAGTAAGAAACAGCAATCTAACTATGGCTACACCTTC	CAWSKKQQSNYGYTF
13	TRBV6-4	-	TRBJ2-3	-	TGTGCCAGCAGTGTCCTGGGAGAAGATACGCAGTATTTT	CASSVLGEDTQYF
15	TRBV29-1	-	TRBJ2-1	-	TGCAGCGTACCCCCAAAGGAAGGATCCTACAATGAGCAGTTCTTC	CSVPPKEGSYNEQFF
15	TRBV6-5	many	TRBJ1-2	-	TGTGCCAGCAGTCAGACATACAGGGAGAACTATGGCTACACCTTC	CASSQTYRENYGYTF
15	TRBV5-8	-	TRBJ1-4	-	TGTGCCAGCAGCGTACACCCGGGCCTTGGTAAAAAACTGTTTTTT	CASSVHPGLGKKLFF
13	TRBV30	-	TRBJ1-4	TRBD1	TGTGCCTGGAGTCCAGGGGGCCCTGAAAAACTGTTTTTT	CAWSPGGPEKLFF
16	TRBV11-2	-	TRBJ2-7	TRBD2	TGTGCCAGCAGCCCAATACTAGCGGGGGGGCCTCTCGAGCAGTACTTC	CASSPILAGGPLEQYF
11	TRBV7-2	-	TRBJ2-3	-	TGTGCCAGCAGCTTACGCCGTACGCAGTATTTT	CASSLRRTQYF
13	TRBV7-9	few	TRBJ1-2	-	TGTGCCAGCAGCTTGCACCAATACTATGGCTACACCTTC	CASSLHQYYGYTF
17	TRBV7-9	-	TRBJ1-3	-	TGTGCCAGCAGCCCCCCCAGGGGCCTACTCTCTGGAAACACCATATATTTT	CASSPPRGLLSGNTIYF
16	TRBV15	many	TRBJ2-6	TRBD2	TGTGCCACCAGCCTAGCGGGGGGCTCTGGGGCCAACGTCCTGACTTTC	CATSLAGGSGANVLTF
14	TRBV15	-	TRBJ1-5	-	TGTGCCACCAGCGTCGGGACTAGCAATCAGCCCCAGCATTTT	CATSVGTSNQPQHF